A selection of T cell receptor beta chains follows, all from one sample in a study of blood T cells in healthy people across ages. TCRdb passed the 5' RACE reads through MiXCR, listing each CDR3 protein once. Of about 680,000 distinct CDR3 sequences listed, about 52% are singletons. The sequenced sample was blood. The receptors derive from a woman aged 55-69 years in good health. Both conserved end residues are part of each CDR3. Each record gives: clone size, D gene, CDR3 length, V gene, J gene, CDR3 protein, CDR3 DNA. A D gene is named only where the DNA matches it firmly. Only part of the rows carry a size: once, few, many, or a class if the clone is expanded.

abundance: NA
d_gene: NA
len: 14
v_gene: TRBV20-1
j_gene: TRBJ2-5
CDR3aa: CSARERAGWETQYF
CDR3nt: TGCAGTGCTAGAGAAAGGGCCGGGTGGGAGACCCAGTACTTC

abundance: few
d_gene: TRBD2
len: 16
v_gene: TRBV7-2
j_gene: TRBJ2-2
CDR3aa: CASSPLGAGNTGELFF
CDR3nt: TGTGCCAGCAGCCCCTTAGGAGCGGGAAACACCGGGGAGCTGTTTTTT

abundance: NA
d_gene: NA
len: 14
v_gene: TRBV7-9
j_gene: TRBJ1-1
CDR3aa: CASSLGAGGREAFF
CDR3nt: TGTGCCAGCAGCTTAGGCGCGGGGGGGCGTGAAGCTTTCTTT

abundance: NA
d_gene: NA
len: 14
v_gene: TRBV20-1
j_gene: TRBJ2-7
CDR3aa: CSASDPGHYYEQYF
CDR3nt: TGCAGTGCCAGCGACCCAGGTCACTACTACGAGCAGTACTTC

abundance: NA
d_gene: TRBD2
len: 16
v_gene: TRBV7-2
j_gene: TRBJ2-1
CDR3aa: CASSLEASGGYNEQFF
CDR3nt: TGTGCCAGCAGCTTAGAGGCTAGCGGGGGTTACAATGAGCAGTTCTTC

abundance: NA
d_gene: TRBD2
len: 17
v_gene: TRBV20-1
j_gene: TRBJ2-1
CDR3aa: CSASRTLGAGGLNEQFF
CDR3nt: TGCAGTGCTAGTAGGACCCTCGGGGCGGGAGGTCTAAATGAGCAGTTCTTC

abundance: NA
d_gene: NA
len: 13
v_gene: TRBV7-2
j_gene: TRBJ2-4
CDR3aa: CASSVGRDNKQYF
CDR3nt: TGTGCCAGCAGCGTGGGTAGGGACAACAAGCAGTACTTC

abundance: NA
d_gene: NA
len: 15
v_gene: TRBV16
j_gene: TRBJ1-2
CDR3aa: CASSQLLGAGYGHTF
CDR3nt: TGTGCCAGCAGCCAATTGCTGGGGGCCGGCTATGGCCACACCTTC

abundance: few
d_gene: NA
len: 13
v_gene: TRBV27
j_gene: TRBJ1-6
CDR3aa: CASSPQTYSPLHF
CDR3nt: TGTGCCAGCAGTCCACAGACTTATTCACCCCTCCACTTT

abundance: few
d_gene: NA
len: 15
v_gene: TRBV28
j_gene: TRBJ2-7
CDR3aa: CASSPAPGKPYEQYF
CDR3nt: TGTGCCAGCAGTCCTGCCCCCGGGAAGCCATACGAGCAGTACTTC

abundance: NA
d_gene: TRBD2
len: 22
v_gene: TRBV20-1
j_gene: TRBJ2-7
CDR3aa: CSAIARTTDRTSGRQVTYEQYF
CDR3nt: TGCAGTGCTATAGCCCGAACCACGGATCGGACTAGCGGGAGGCAAGTTACCTACGAGCAGTACTTC

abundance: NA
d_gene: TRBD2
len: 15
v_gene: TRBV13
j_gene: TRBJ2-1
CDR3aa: CASSLKLAPYNEQFF
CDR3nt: TGTGCCAGCAGCTTAAAACTAGCGCCTTACAATGAGCAGTTCTTC

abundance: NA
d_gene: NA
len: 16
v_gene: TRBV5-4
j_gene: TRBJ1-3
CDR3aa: CASSLEAGIAGNTIYF
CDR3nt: TGTGCCAGCAGCCTGGAGGCGGGGATCGCTGGAAACACCATATATTTT

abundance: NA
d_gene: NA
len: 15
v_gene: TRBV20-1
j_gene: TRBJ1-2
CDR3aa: CSTRQSGLSNYGYTF
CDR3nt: TGCAGTACTAGACAATCTGGGTTAAGCAACTATGGCTACACCTTC

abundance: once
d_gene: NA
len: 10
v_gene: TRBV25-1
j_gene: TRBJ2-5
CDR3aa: CASEISLEYF
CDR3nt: TGTGCCAGCGAGATTTCTTTGGAGTACTTC

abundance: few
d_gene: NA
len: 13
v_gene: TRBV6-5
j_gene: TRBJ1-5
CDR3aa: CASSYGRNQPQHF
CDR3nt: TGTGCCAGCAGTTACGGCAGAAATCAGCCCCAGCATTTT

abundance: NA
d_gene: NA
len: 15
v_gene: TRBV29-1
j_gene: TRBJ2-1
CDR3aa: CSVDRFGEPDNEQFF
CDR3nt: TGCAGCGTTGATCGGTTCGGGGAACCAGACAATGAGCAGTTCTTC

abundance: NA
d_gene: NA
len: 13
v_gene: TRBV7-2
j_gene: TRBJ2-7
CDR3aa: CASSLAVSYEQYF
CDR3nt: TGTGCCAGCAGCTTAGCGGTCTCCTACGAGCAGTACTTC

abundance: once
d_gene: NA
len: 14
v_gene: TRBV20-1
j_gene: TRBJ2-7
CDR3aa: CSARLSGRAYEQYF
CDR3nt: TGCAGTGCTAGACTCAGCGGACGTGCCTACGAGCAGTACTTC

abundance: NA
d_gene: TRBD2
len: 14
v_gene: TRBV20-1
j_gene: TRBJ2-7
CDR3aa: CSARIGGRAGEQYF
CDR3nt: TGCAGTGCTAGAATAGGCGGGAGGGCAGGCGAGCAGTACTTC

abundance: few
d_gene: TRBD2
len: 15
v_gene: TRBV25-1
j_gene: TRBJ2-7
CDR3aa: CASSESRLALGTQYF
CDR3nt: TGTGCCAGCAGTGAATCCAGACTAGCCCTGGGTACCCAGTACTTC

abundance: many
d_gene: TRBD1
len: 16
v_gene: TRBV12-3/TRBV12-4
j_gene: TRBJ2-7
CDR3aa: CASSLAGTGGTYEQYF
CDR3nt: TGTGCCAGCAGTTTAGCTGGGACAGGGGGGACCTACGAGCAGTACTTC

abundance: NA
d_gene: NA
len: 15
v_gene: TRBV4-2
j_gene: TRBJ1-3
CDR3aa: CASSQFGDSGNTIYF
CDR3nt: TGTGCCAGCAGCCAATTTGGGGACTCTGGAAACACCATATATTTT

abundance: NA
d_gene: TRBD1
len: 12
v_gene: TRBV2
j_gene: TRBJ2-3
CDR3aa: CASRQRGLAQYF
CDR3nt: TGTGCCAGCAGACAAAGGGGGCTAGCGCAGTATTTT

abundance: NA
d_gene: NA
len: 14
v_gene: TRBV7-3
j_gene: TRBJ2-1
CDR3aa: CASSQGGLTNEQFF
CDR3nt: TGTGCCAGCAGCCAGGGTGGACTTACCAATGAGCAGTTCTTC

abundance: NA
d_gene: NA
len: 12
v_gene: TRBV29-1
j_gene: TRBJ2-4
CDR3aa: CSVAVQENIQYF
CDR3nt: TGCAGCGTTGCCGTTCAGGAGAACATTCAGTACTTC

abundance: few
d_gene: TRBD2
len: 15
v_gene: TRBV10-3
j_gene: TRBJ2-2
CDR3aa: CAIRTSGTNTGELFF
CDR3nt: TGTGCCATTAGGACTAGCGGGACAAACACCGGGGAGCTGTTTTTT

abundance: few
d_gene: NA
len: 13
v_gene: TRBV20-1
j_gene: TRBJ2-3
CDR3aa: CSAPILKVDTQYF
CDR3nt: TGCAGTGCTCCAATCCTAAAGGTGGATACGCAGTATTTT

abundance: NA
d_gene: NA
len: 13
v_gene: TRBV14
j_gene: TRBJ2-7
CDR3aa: CASSPQITDEQYF
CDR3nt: TGTGCCAGCAGCCCCCAGATTACGGATGAGCAGTACTTC

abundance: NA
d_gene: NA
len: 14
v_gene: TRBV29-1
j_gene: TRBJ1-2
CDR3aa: CSALGTSTNYGYTF
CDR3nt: TGCAGCGCCCTCGGGACAAGCACTAACTATGGCTACACCTTC

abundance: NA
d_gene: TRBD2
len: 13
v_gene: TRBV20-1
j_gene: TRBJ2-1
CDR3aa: CSARGGGRGEQFF
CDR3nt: TGCAGTGCTAGAGGGGGGGGACGGGGTGAGCAGTTCTTC

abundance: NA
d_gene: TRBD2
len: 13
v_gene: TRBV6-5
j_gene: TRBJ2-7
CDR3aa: CARRGTSGSEQYF
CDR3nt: TGTGCCAGGCGCGGGACTAGCGGGAGCGAGCAGTACTTC

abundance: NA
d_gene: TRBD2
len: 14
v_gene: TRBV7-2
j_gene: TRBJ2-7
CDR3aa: CASSLGSGRGEQYF
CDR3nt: TGTGCCAGCAGCTTAGGTAGCGGGAGAGGTGAGCAGTACTTC

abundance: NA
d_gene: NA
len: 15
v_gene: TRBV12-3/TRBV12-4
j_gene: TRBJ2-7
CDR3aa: CASSLASASSYEQYF
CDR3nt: TGTGCCAGCAGTTTAGCGAGCGCGAGCTCCTACGAGCAGTACTTC

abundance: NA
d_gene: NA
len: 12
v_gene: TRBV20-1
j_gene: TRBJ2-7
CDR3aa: CSAKIGLFEQYF
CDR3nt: TGCAGTGCTAAGATTGGACTTTTCGAGCAGTACTTC

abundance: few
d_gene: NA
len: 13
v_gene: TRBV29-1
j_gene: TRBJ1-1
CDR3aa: CSVDFGFGGNAFF
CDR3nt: TGCAGCGTTGATTTTGGTTTCGGGGGTAATGCTTTCTTT

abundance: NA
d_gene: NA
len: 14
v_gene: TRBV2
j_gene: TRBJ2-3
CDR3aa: CASILIQGADTQYF
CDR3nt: TGTGCCAGCATTCTTATACAGGGCGCAGATACGCAGTATTTT

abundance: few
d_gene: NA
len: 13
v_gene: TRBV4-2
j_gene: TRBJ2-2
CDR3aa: CASSQGLTGELFF
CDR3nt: TGTGCCAGCAGCCAGGGTCTGACCGGGGAGCTGTTTTTT

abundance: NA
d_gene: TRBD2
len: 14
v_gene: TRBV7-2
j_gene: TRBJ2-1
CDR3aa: CASSYRLAGAEQFF
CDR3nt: TGTGCCAGCAGCTACAGACTAGCGGGAGCTGAGCAGTTCTTC

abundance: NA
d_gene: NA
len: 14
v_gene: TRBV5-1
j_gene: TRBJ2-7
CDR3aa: CASSLVGSGNEQYF
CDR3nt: TGCGCCAGCAGCTTGGTTGGTAGCGGAAACGAGCAGTACTTC

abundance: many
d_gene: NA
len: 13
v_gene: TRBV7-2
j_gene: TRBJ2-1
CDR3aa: CASSVLRDNEQFF
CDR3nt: TGTGCCAGCAGCGTTTTGCGGGACAATGAGCAGTTCTTC